What follows are 2 T cell receptor beta chains derived from one specimen sequenced in a study of radiation and T cells in renal cell carcinoma (dated by TCRdb to about 2020). Preparation of the library involved the immunoSEQ multiplex PCR assay. TCRdb took this table from immuneACCESS and kept in-frame rearrangements with V and J called. Such tables lack part of the clones; where checked against another copy, unresolved V genes explain under half of the gap, and the rest is unexplained. The sample table records fewer than 200,000 clones; around 90% of these occur just once. The ten largest clones add up to approximately 10% of the sample. The intended sense of this specimen's time point label: blood 4 weeks post-SBRT, at nephrectomy. The sample's treatment or condition label, decoded: 15 Gy SBRT to primary tumor, nephrectomy 4 weeks later. The input for sequencing was blood, taken from a patient whose treatment included radiotherapy and nephrectomy. The receptors derive from a woman aged 45 to 65 with renal cell carcinoma.

This sequence joins TRBV10-3 and TRBJ1-5; D uncertain. CDR1 and CDR2 from the germline V gene are ENHRY and SYGVKD. This CDR3 is 14 amino acids long. V gave up 3 bases and J gave up 7 bases, with 13 bases separating them. Here the CDR3 reads CAISESGQTQPQHF. The CDR3 DNA follows: TGTGCCATCAGTGAATCGGGCCAGACACAGCCCCAGCATTTT.

DNA for the CDR3: TGTGCCAGTAGTAGGAGTCGGGGATATGGGCCCCAGCATTTT. This translates into CASSRSRGYGPQHF. The rearrangement links TRBV19 to TRBJ1-5; the D is unclear. The CDR3 has 14 residues. Germline V CDR1 and CDR2: LNHDA, SQIVND (reference sequence). Deletions cut 4 bases from V and 9 bases from J, with 16 bases between.